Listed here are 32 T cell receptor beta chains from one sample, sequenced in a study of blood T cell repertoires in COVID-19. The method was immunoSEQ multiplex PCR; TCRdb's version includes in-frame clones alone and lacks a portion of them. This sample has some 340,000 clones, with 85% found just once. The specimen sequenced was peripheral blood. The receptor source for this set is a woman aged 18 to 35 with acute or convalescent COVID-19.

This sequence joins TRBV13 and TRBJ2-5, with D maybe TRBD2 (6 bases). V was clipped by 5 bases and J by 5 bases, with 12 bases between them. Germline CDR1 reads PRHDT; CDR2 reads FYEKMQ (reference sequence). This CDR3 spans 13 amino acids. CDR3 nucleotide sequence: TGTGCCAGCAGCGGAGGGGTCGACGAGACCCAGTACTTC. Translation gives CASSGGVDETQYF.

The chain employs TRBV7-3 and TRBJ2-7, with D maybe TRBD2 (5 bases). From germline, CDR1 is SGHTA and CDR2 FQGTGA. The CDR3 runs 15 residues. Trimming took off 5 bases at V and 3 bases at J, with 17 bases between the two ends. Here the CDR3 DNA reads TGTGCCAGCAGCCGGGGAATGGGAGCGTACTACGAGCAGTACTTC. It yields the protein CASSRGMGAYYEQYF.

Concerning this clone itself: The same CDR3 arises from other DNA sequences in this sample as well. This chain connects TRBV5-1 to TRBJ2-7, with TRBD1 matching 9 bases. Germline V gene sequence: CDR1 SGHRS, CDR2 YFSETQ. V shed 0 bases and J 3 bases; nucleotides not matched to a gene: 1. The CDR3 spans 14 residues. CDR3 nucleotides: TGCGCCAGCAGCTTGGAGGGACAGGGCTACGAGCAGTACTTC. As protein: CASSLEGQGYEQYF.

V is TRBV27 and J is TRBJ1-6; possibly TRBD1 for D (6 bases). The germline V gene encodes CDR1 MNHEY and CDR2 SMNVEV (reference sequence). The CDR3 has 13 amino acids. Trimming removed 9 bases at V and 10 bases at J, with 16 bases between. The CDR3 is CASVLFRGSPLHF. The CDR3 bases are TGTGCCAGTGTACTATTCAGGGGATCACCCCTCCACTTT.

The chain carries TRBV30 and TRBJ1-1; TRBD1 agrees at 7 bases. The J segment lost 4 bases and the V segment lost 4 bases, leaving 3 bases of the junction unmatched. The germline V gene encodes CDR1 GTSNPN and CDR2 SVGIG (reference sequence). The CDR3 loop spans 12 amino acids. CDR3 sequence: CAWNPGGTEAFF. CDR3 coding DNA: TGTGCCTGGAACCCAGGGGGCACTGAAGCTTTCTTT.

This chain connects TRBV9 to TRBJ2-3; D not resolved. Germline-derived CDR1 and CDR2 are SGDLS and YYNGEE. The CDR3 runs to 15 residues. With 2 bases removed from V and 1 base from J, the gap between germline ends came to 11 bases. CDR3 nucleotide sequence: TGTGCCAGCAGCGTTAACGGCCGGGGCACAGATACGCAGTATTTT. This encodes CASSVNGRGTDTQYF. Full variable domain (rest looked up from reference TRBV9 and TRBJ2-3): DSGVTQTPKHLITATGQRVTLRCSPRSGDLSVYWYQQSLDQGLQFLIQYYNGEERAKGNILERFSAQQFPDLHSELNLSSLELGDSALYFCASSVNGRGTDTQYFGPGTRLTVL.

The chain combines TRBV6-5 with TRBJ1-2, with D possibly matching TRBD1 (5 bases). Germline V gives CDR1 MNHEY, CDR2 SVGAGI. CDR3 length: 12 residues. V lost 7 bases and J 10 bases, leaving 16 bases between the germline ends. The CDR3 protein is CASNSGTGFYTF. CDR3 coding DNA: TGTGCCAGCAACTCCGGGACTGGTTTCTACACCTTC.

The CDR3 DNA is TGTGCCAGCCGCATTCGGGACACCTCCTACGAGCAGTACTTC. Translating gives CASRIRDTSYEQYF. The rearrangement links TRBV2 to TRBJ2-7; a weak D match, TRBD1 (6 bases). CDR3 length: 14 residues. Trimming removed 8 bases at V and 0 bases at J, with 14 bases between. Per the germline V gene, CDR1 is SNHLY and CDR2 is FYNNEI.

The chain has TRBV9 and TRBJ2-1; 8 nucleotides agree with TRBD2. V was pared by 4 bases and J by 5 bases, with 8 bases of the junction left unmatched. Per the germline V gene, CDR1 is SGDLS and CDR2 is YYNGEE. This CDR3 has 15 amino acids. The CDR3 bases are TGTGCCAGCAGCCCCCCACGAGCGGGGGACAATGAGCAGTTCTTC. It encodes CASSPPRAGDNEQFF.

The CDR3 reads CATSRDWGRGWRPQHF. In nucleotides, the CDR3 is TGTGCCACCAGCAGAGATTGGGGGAGGGGCTGGCGGCCCCAGCATTTT. The chain employs TRBV15 and TRBJ1-5; TRBD1 is a possible D gene (5 bases). V lost 0 bases and J lost 9, with 18 bases in between. The CDR3 contains 16 residues. CDR1 and CDR2 from the germline V gene are LNHNV and YYDKDF (reference sequence).

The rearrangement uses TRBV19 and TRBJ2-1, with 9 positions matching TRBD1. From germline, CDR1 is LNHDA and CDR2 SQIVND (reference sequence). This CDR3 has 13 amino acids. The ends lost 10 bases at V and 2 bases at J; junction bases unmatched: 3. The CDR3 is CATGTGTYNEQFF. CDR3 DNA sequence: TGTGCCACAGGGACAGGGACCTACAATGAGCAGTTCTTC. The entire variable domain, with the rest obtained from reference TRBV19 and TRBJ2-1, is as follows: DGGITQSPKYLFRKEGQNVTLSCEQNLNHDAMYWYRQDPGQGLRLIYYSQIVNDFQKGDIAEGYSVSREKKESFPLTVTSAQKNPTAFYLCATGTGTYNEQFFGPGTRLTVL.

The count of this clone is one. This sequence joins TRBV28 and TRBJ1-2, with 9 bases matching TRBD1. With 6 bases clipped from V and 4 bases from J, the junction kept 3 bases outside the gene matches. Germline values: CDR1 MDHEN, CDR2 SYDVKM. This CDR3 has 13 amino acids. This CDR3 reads CASSRGQGYGYTF. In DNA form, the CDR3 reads TGTGCCAGCAGCCGGGGACAGGGCTATGGCTACACCTTC.

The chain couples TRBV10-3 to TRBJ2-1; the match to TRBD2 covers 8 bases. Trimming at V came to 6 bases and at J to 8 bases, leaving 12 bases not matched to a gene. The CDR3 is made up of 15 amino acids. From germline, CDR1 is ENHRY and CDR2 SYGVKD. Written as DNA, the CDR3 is TGTGCCATCAGGGGCCGGGAGGGGGGTGGTGATGAGCAGTTCTTC. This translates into CAIRGREGGGDEQFF.

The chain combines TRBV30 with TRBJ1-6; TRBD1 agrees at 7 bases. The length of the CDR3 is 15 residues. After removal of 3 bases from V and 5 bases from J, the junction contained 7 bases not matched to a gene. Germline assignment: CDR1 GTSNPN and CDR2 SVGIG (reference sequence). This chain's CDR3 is CAWSGGQADNSPLHF. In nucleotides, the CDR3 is TGTGCCTGGAGCGGAGGACAGGCGGATAATTCACCCCTCCACTTT.

The CDR3 loop is CASSFTGSGYEQYF. CDR3 coding DNA: TGCGCCAGCAGCTTTACAGGGTCAGGGTACGAGCAGTACTTC. The chain couples TRBV5-1 to TRBJ2-7, with D tentatively TRBD1 (6 bases). V shed 2 bases and J shed 4 bases, with 13 bases lying between them. The germline V gene encodes CDR1 SGHRS and CDR2 YFSETQ. This CDR3 region has 14 residues.

Here the CDR3 DNA reads TGCAGCGTGCGACAGGGCGGAAAGGTCGAGCAGTACTTC. This translates into CSVRQGGKVEQYF. The V gene is TRBV29-1, the J gene TRBJ2-7; 7 bases align to TRBD1. The CDR3 length is 13 residues. V lost 6 bases and J lost 6; bases outside the gene matches: 11. Germline V gene data show CDR1 as SQVTM and CDR2 as ANQGSEA.

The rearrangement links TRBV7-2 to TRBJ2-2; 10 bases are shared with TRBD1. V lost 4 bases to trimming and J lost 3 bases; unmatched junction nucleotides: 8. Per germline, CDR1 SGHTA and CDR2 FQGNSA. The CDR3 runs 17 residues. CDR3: CASSWNPGQGHTGELFF. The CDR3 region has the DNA TGTGCCAGCAGCTGGAACCCGGGACAGGGGCACACCGGGGAGCTGTTTTTT.

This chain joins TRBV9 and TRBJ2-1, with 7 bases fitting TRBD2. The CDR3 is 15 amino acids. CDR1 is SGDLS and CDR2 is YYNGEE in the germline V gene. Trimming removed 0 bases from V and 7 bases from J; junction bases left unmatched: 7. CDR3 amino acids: CASSVDGRNENEQFF. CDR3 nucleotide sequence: TGTGCCAGCAGCGTAGACGGGAGGAATGAGAATGAGCAGTTCTTC.

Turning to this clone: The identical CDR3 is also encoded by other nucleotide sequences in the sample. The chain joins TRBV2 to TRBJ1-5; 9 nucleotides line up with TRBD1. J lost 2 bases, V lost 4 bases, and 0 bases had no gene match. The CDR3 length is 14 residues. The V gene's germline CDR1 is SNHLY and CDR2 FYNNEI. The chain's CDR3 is CASSGTGGNQPQHF. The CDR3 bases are TGTGCCAGCAGTGGGACAGGGGGCAATCAGCCCCAGCATTTT.

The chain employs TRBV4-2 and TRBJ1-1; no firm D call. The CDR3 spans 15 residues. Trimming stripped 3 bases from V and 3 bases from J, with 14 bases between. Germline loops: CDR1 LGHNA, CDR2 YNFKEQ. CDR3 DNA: TGTGCCAGCAGCCATCCCACAGACCTTTACACTGAAGCTTTCTTT. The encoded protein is CASSHPTDLYTEAFF.

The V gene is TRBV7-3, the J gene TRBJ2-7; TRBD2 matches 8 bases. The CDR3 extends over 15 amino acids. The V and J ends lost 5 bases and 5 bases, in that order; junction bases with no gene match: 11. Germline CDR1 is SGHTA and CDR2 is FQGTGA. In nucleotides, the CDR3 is TGTGCCAGCAGCCATACCGGGACTAGTAGCGACGAGCAGTACTTC. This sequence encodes CASSHTGTSSDEQYF.

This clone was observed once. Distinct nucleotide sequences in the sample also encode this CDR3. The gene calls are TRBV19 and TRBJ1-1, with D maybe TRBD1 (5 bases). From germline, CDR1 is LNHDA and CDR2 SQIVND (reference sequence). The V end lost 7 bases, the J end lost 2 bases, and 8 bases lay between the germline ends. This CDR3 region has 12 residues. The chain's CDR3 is CASKTGNTEAFF. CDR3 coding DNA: TGTGCCAGTAAAACAGGAAACACTGAAGCTTTCTTT.

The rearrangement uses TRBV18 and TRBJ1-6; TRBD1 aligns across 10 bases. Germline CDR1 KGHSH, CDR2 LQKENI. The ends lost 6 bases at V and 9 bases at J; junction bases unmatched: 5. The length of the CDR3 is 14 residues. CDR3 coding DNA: TGTGCCAGCTCGCGGGACAGGGGAATTTCACCCCTCCACTTT. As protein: CASSRDRGISPLHF.

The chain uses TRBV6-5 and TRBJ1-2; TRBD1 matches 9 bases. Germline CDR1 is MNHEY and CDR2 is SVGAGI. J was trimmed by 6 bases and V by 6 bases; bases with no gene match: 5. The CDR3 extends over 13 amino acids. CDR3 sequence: CASRPRTGDGYTF. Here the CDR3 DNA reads TGTGCCAGCAGGCCCAGGACAGGGGATGGCTACACCTTC.

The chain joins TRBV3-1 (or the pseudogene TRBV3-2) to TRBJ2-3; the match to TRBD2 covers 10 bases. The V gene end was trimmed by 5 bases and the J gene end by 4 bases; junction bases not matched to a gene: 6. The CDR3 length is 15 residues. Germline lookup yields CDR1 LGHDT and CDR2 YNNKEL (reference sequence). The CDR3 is CASSFSSGRSDTQYF. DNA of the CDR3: TGTGCCAGCAGCTTCAGTAGCGGGAGGTCAGATACGCAGTATTTT.

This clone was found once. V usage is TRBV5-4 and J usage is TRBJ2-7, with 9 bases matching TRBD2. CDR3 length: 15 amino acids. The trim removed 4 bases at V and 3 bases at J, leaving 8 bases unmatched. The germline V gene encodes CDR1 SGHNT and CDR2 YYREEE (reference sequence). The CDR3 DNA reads TGTGCCAGCAGCCTTCCCGGGACTAGCTTCTACGAGCAGTACTTC. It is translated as CASSLPGTSFYEQYF.

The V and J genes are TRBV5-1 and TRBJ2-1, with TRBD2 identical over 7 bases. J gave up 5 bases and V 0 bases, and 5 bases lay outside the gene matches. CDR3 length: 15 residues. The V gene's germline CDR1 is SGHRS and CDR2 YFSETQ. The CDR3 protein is CASSLVPGRDNEQFF. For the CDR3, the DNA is TGCGCCAGCAGCTTGGTGCCAGGGAGGGACAATGAGCAGTTCTTC.

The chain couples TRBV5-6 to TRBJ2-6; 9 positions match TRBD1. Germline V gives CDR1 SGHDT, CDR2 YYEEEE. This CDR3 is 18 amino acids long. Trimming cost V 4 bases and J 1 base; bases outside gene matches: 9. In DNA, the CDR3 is TGTGCCAGCAGCGGTAGGACAGGGGCCCTATCTGGGGCCAACGTCCTGACTTTC. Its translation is CASSGRTGALSGANVLTF.

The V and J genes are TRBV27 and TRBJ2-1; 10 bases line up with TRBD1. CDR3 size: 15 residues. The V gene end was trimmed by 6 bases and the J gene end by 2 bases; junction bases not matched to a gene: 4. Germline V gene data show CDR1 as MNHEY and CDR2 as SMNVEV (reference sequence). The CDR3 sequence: CASSWTGGAYNEQFF. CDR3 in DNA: TGTGCCAGCAGCTGGACAGGGGGAGCCTACAATGAGCAGTTCTTC.

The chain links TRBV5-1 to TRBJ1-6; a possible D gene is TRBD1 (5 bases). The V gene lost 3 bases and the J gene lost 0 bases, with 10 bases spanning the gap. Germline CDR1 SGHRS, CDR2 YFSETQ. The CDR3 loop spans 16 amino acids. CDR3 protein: CASSSLTDSYNSPLHF. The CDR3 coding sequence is TGCGCCAGCAGCTCCCTGACAGACTCCTATAATTCACCCCTCCACTTT.

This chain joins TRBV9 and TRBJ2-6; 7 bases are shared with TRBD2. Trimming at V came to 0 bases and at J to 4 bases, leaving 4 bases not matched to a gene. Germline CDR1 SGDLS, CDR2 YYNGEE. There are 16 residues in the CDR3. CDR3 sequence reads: CASSVEGRAGANVLTF. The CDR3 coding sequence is TGTGCCAGCAGCGTAGAAGGGAGGGCCGGGGCCAACGTCCTGACTTTC.

CDR3 sequence reads: CASSSGIKSPLHF. The CDR3 DNA reads TGTGCCAGCAGTTCCGGGATTAAGTCACCCCTCCACTTT. The V gene is TRBV28, the J gene TRBJ1-6; no clear D. The CDR3 loop spans 13 amino acids. CDR1 MDHEN and CDR2 SYDVKM come from the germline V gene. Trimming cost V 4 bases and J 10 bases, with 11 bases left between them.